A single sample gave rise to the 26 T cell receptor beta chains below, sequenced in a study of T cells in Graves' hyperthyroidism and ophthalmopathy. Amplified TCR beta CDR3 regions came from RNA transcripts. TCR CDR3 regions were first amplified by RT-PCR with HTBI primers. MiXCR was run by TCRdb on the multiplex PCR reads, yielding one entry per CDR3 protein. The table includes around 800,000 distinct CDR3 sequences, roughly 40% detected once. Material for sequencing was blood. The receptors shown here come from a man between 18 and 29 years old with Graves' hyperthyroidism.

The CDR3: CASSLEGQGYQPQHF. The CDR3 region has the DNA TGCGCCAGCAGCTTGGAGGGACAGGGCTATCAGCCCCAGCATTTT. The chain has TRBV5-1 and TRBJ1-5; 9 bases fit TRBD1. The trim removed 0 bases at V and 5 bases at J, leaving 3 bases unmatched. CDR3 length: 15 amino acids. CDR1 and CDR2 (germline): SGHRS, YFSETQ.

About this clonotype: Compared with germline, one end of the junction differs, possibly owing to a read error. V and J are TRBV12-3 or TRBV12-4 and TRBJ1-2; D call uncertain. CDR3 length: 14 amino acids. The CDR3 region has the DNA TGTGCCAGCAGTGCCTGGGGTGGCGACTATGACTACACCTTC. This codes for CASSAWGGDYDYTF.

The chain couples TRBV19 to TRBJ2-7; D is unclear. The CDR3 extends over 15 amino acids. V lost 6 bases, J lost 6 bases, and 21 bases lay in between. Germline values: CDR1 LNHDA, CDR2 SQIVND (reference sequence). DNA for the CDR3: TGTGCCAGTAGCGTCTACCAAAACAAACCCTCCGAGCAGTACTTC. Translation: CASSVYQNKPSEQYF.

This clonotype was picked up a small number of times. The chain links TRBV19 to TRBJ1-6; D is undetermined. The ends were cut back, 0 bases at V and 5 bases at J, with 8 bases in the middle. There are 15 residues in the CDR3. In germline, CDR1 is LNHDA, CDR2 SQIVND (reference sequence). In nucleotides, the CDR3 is TGTGCCAGTAGTATAGAGCCGGATAATAATTCACCCCTCCACTTT. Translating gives CASSIEPDNNSPLHF.

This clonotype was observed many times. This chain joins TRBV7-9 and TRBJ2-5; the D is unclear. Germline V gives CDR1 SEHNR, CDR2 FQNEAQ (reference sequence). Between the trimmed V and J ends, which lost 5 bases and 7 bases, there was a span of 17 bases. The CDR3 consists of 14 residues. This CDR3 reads CASSVPGHEGTQYF. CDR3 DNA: TGTGCCAGCAGCGTACCGGGCCACGAAGGGACCCAGTACTTC.

CDR3 nucleotide sequence: TGTGCCAGCCAAACCGGGACAGGGACCTACGAGCAGTACTTC. It specifies CASQTGTGTYEQYF. V usage is TRBV10-3 and J usage is TRBJ2-7; TRBD1 matches 9 bases. CDR3 length: 14 residues. V dropped 10 bases and J dropped 2; count of bases not matched to a gene: 9. Looked up from germline, CDR1 is ENHRY and CDR2 is SYGVKD.

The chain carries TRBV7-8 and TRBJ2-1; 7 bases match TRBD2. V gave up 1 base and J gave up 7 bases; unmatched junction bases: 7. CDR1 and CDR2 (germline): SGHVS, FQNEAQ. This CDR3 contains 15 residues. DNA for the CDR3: TGTGCCAGCAGCTTAGTGTCTAGCGGCTTGAATGAGCAGTTCTTC. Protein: CASSLVSSGLNEQFF.

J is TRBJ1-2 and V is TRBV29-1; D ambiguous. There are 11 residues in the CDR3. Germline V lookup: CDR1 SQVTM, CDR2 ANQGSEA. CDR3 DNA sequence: TGCAGTTTGGCCGGGAACTATGGCTACACCTTC. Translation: CSLAGNYGYTF.

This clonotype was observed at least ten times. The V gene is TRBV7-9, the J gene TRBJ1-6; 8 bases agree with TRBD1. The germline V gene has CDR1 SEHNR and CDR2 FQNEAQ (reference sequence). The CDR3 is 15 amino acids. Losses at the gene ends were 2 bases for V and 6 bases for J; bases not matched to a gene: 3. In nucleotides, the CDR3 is TGTGCCAGCAGCTTACCGACAGGGGCTAATTCACCCCTCCACTTT. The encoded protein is CASSLPTGANSPLHF.

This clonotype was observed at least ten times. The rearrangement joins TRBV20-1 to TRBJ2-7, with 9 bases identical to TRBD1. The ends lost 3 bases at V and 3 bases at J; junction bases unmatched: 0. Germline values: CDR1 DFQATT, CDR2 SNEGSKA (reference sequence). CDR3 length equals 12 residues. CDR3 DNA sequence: TGCAGTGCTAGGGACAGGGGCTACGAGCAGTACTTC. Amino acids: CSARDRGYEQYF.

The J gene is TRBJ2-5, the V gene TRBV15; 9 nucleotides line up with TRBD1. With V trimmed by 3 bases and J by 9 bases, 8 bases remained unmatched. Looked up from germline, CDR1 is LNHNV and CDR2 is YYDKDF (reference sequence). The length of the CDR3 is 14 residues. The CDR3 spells CATSRDRGGQPQYF. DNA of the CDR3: TGTGCCACCAGCAGGGACAGGGGCGGTCAGCCCCAGTACTTC.

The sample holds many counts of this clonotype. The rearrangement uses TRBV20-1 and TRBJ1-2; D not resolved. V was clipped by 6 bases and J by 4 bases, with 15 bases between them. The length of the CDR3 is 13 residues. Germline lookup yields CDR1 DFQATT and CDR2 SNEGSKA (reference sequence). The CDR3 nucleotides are TGCAGTGCCCCTGGGAGGGAGGGCTATGGCTACACCTTC. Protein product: CSAPGREGYGYTF.

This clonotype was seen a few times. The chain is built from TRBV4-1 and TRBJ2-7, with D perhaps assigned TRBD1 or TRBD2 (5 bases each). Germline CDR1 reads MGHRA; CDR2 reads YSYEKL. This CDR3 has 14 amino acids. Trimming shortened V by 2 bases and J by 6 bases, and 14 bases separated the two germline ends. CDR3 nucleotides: TGCGCCAGCAGCCAAAGATTTGGGGGTGGCGAGCAGTACTTC. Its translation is CASSQRFGGGEQYF.

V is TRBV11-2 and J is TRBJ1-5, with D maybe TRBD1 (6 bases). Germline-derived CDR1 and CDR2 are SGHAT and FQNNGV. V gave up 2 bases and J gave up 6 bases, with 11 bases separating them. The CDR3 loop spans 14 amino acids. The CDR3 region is CASSLLRGGQPQHF. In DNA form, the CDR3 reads TGTGCCAGCAGCTTACTCAGGGGAGGTCAGCCCCAGCATTTT.

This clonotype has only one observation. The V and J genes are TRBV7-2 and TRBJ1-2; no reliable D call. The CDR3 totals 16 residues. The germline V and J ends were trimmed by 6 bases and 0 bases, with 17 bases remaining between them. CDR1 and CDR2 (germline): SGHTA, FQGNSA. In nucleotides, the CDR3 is TGTGCCAGCAGTCAAGTAGGTGGGCTTGCTAACTATGGCTACACCTTC. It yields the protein CASSQVGGLANYGYTF.

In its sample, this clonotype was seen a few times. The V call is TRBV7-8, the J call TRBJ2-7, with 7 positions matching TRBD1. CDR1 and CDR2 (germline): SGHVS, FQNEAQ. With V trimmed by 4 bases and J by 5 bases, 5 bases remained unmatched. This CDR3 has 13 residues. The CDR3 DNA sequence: TGTGCCAGCAGCTACCTAGGGGGCCACGAGCAGTACTTC. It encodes CASSYLGGHEQYF. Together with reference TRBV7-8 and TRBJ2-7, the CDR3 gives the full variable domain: GAGVSQSPRYKVAKRGQDVALRCDPISGHVSLFWYQQALGQGPEFLTYFQNEAQLDKSGLPSDRFFAERPEGSVSTLKIQRTQQEDSAVYLCASSYLGGHEQYFGPGTRLTVT.

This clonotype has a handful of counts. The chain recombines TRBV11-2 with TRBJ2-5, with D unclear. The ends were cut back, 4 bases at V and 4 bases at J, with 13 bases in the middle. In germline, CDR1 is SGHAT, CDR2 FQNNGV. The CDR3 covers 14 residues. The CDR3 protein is CASSSRLGPETQYF. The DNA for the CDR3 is TGTGCCAGCAGCTCGAGACTGGGCCCAGAGACCCAGTACTTC. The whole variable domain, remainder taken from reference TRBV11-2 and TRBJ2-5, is EAGVAQSPRYKIIEKRQSVAFWCNPISGHATLYWYQQILGQGPKLLIQFQNNGVVDDSQLPKDRFSAERLKGVDSTLKIQPAKLEDSAVYLCASSSRLGPETQYFGPGTRLLVL.

The CDR3 is CASSREYRGIHEQYF. DNA of the CDR3: TGTGCCAGCAGCCGGGAGTATAGGGGTATCCACGAGCAGTACTTC. V gene TRBV7-3 combines with J gene TRBJ2-7, with D perhaps TRBD2 (6 bases). Trimming removed 5 bases at V and 5 bases at J, with 19 bases between. The CDR3 spans 15 residues. The germline gives CDR1 SGHTA, CDR2 FQGTGA.

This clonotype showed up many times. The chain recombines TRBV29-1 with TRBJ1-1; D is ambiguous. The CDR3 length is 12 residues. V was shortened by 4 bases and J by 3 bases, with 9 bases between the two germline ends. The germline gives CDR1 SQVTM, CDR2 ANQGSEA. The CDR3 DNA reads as TGCAGCGTTGGCGCGGGTGACACTGAAGCTTTCTTT. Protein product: CSVGAGDTEAFF. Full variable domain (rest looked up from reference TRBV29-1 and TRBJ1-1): SAVISQKPSRDICQRGTSLTIQCQVDSQVTMMFWYRQQPGQSLTLIATANQGSEATYESGFVIDKFPISRPNLTFSTLTVSNMSPEDSSIYLCSVGAGDTEAFFGQGTRLTVV.

CDR3 DNA: TGTGCCACCGGCCATGCGACAACTGCTGAAGCTTTCTTT. It yields the protein CATGHATTAEAFF. This chain uses TRBV24-1 with TRBJ1-1, with D unresolved. There are 13 residues in the CDR3. CDR1 KGHDR and CDR2 SFDVKD come from the germline V gene. Trimming took 9 bases from V and 6 from J, leaving 16 bases between them.

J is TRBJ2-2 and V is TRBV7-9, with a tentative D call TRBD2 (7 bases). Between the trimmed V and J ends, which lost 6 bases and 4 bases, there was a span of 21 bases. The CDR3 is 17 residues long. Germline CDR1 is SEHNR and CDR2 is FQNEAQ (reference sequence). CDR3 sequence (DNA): TGTGCCAGCAGGGGAGGGTCGGGACACATGTCCACCGGGGAGCTGTTTTTT. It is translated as CASRGGSGHMSTGELFF.

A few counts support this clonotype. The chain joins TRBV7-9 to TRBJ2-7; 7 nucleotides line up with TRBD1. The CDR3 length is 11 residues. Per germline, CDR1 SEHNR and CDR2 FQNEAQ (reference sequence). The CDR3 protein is CAASRGYEQYF. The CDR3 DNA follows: TGTGCTGCCAGCAGGGGGTACGAGCAGTACTTC.

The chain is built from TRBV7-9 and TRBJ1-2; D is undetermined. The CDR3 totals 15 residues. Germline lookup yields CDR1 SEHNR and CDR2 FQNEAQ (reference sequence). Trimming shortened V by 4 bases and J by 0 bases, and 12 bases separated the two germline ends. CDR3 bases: TGTGCCAGCAGCTGGGCGGGAGGAGCTAACTATGGCTACACCTTC. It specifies CASSWAGGANYGYTF.

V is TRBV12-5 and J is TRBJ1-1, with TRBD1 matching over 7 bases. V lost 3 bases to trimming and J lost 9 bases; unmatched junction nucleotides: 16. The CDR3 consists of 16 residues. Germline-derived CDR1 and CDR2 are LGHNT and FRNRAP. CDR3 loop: CASGFHNGAGGVQAFF. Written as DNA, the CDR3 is TGTGCTAGTGGTTTTCATAATGGGGCAGGGGGTGTACAAGCTTTCTTT.

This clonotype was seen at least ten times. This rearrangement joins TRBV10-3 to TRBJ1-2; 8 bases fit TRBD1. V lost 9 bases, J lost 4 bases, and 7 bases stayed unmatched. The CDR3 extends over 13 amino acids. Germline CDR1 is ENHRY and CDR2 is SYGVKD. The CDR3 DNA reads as TGTGCCATTTTAGCAGGGGGCACCTATGGCTACACCTTC. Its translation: CAILAGGTYGYTF.

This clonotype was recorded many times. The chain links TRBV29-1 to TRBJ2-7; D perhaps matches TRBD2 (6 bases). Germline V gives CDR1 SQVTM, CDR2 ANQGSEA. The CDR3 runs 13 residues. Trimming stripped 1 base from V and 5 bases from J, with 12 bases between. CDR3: CSVEGGGINEQYF. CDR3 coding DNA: TGCAGCGTTGAAGGGGGCGGGATTAACGAGCAGTACTTC.